This is a list of T cell receptor beta chains from one sample in a study of post-analysis software for immune sequencing data. TCRdb re-called the PCR reads through MiXCR, storing one row per CDR3 protein. Seen here are more than 500,000 distinct CDR3 sequences, approximately 31% observed once, and the top ten hold 4.5% to 7.5%. The material sequenced was blood. These receptors all come from a girl aged 2 to 17 with multiple sclerosis. Each CDR3 is given with its conserved first and last residue. A D gene is named only where the DNA matches it firmly. Clone size is not always given. Where it is, it says once, few, many or a class for expanded clones.

CDR3 length	V gene	clone size	J gene	D gene	CDR3 protein	CDR3 DNA
12	TRBV6-4	-	TRBJ1-2	-	CASSDSRDGYTF	TGTGCCAGCAGTGACTCGCGCGATGGCTACACCTTC
11	TRBV29-1	few	TRBJ2-4	-	CSAKGRDIQYF	TGCAGCGCAAAAGGGCGGGACATTCAGTACTTC
17	TRBV20-1	-	TRBJ2-7	TRBD1	CSARVYRRDRVSYEQYF	TGCAGTGCTAGAGTCTACCGGAGGGACAGGGTCTCCTACGAGCAGTACTTC
17	TRBV24-1	-	TRBJ2-3	TRBD1	CATSSRRGQVDTDTQYF	TGTGCCACCAGTTCCCGAAGGGGGCAGGTGGACACAGATACGCAGTATTTT
15	TRBV3-1	-	TRBJ2-3	-	CASSQETRGTDTQYF	TGTGCCAGCAGCCAAGAGACCAGGGGAACAGATACGCAGTATTTT
16	TRBV7-2	-	TRBJ2-1	-	CASSLAGPRTNREQFF	TGTGCCAGCAGCTTAGCTGGGCCGAGGACAAATAGAGAGCAGTTCTTC
18	TRBV14	few	TRBJ2-5	-	CASSQDLPHTRDQETQYF	TGTGCCAGCAGCCAAGATCTTCCGCATACCCGCGATCAAGAGACCCAGTACTTC
15	TRBV28	-	TRBJ2-3	TRBD1	CASREPGQGADTQYF	TGTGCCAGCAGGGAGCCGGGACAGGGGGCAGATACGCAGTATTTT
12	TRBV6-6	many	TRBJ2-7	-	CASRGPSYEQYF	TGTGCCAGCCGGGGCCCTTCCTACGAGCAGTACTTC
15	TRBV12-3/TRBV12-4	few	TRBJ1-1	-	CASSLAGGLNTEAFF	TGTGCCAGCAGTTTAGCAGGCGGCCTAAACACTGAAGCTTTCTTT
15	TRBV6-2/TRBV6-3	few	TRBJ2-7	-	CASLRDGGSPTQQYF	TGTGCCAGTCTGAGGGACGGGGGATCTCCTACGCAGCAGTACTTC
15	TRBV3-1	-	TRBJ2-3	-	CASSPGIGLRDTQYF	TGTGCCAGCAGCCCGGGGATCGGGTTAAGGGATACGCAGTATTTT
16	TRBV5-1	few	TRBJ1-2	TRBD1	CASSLGLDRAGYGYTF	TGCGCCAGCAGCTTGGGGTTAGACAGGGCCGGCTATGGCTACACCTTC
14	TRBV7-9	-	TRBJ1-1	-	CASSPSRTADRAFF	TGTGCCAGCAGCCCCAGCCGGACAGCTGATCGGGCTTTCTTT
17	TRBV3-1	-	TRBJ2-3	TRBD1	CASSQVGTGGNADTQYF	TGTGCCAGCAGCCAAGTCGGCACAGGGGGCAACGCAGATACGCAGTATTTT
15	TRBV20-1	-	TRBJ2-5	-	CSASDRRQVQETQYF	TGCAGTGCTAGCGATAGAAGACAGGTCCAAGAGACCCAGTACTTC
14	TRBV7-9	-	TRBJ2-7	-	CASSPRQVDHEQYF	TGTGCCAGCAGCCCCCGACAGGTTGACCACGAGCAGTACTTC
18	TRBV27	-	TRBJ2-2	-	CASRLKGYSASEAGELFF	TGTGCCAGCAGGCTTAAGGGTTACTCAGCCTCGGAGGCCGGGGAGCTGTTTTTT
12	TRBV25-1	few	TRBJ2-7	-	CASGDLFYEQYF	TGTGCCAGCGGCGACTTGTTCTACGAGCAGTACTTC
14	TRBV5-1	few	TRBJ1-4	-	CASSLGDANEKLFF	TGCGCCAGCAGCTTGGGGGATGCTAATGAAAAACTGTTTTTT
16	TRBV7-2	-	TRBJ2-3	TRBD2	CASTRVGRERTDTQYF	TGTGCCAGCACCCGTGTGGGGCGGGAGCGCACAGATACGCAGTATTTT
15	TRBV5-1	-	TRBJ2-7	TRBD1	CASSSTGTGRYEQYF	TGCGCCAGCAGCTCTACCGGGACAGGGCGCTACGAGCAGTACTTC
13	TRBV7-6	-	TRBJ2-3	-	CASSLKGWDTQYF	TGTGCCAGCAGCTTAAAAGGTTGGGATACGCAGTATTTT
13	TRBV6-6	-	TRBJ1-4	-	CASSPGPFEKLFF	TGTGCCAGCAGCCCGGGTCCCTTCGAAAAACTGTTTTTT
12	TRBV29-1	-	TRBJ1-2	-	CSVETGNYGYTF	TGCAGCGTTGAGACAGGAAATTATGGCTACACCTTC
14	TRBV3-1	-	TRBJ2-7	TRBD1	CASTRTGIDYEQYF	TGTGCCAGCACCCGGACAGGGATTGACTACGAGCAGTACTTC
12	TRBV20-1	few	TRBJ2-5	-	CSARDSEETQYF	TGCAGTGCTAGAGACAGTGAGGAGACCCAGTACTTC
14	TRBV6-6	few	TRBJ1-4	-	CASSYGTEDEKLFF	TGTGCCAGCAGTTACGGCACAGAGGATGAAAAACTGTTTTTT
13	TRBV4-1	many	TRBJ2-7	-	CASSQQEVYEQYF	TGCGCCAGCAGCCAGCAAGAAGTCTACGAGCAGTACTTC
11	TRBV19	-	TRBJ1-1	-	CASSTRAGAFF	TGTGCCAGTAGTACACGAGCGGGCGCTTTCTTT
14	TRBV10-3	once	TRBJ1-1	TRBD1	CAISRDRLNTEAFF	TGTGCCATCAGCCGGGACAGACTGAACACTGAAGCTTTCTTT
18	TRBV14	-	TRBJ2-1	-	CASSQVMVGSGTPHEQFF	TGTGCCAGCAGCCAAGTTATGGTAGGGTCCGGAACCCCACATGAGCAGTTCTTC
14	TRBV12-3/TRBV12-4	few	TRBJ2-7	TRBD1	CASSPGGQGLVQYF	TGTGCCAGCAGCCCCGGTGGACAGGGGTTAGTGCAGTACTTC
13	TRBV10-3	-	TRBJ2-7	-	CAISEGQHCEQYF	TGTGCCATCAGTGAGGGGCAACACTGCGAGCAGTACTTC
14	TRBV12-3/TRBV12-4	-	TRBJ1-2	TRBD1	CASSVSGTGGGYTF	TGTGCCAGCAGTGTATCCGGGACAGGGGGTGGCTACACCTTC
18	TRBV15	once	TRBJ1-4	-	CATSRALGGGSTNEKLFF	TGTGCCACCAGCAGAGCCCTGGGGGGCGGGTCGACTAATGAAAAACTGTTTTTT
15	TRBV21-1	-	TRBJ1-5	-	CASSKKGPRLQPQHF	TGTGCCAGCAGCAAAAAGGGGCCGCGACTTCAGCCCCAGCATTTT
12	TRBV29-1	-	TRBJ1-1	TRBD1	CSVRGGETEAFF	TGCAGCGTCCGAGGGGGCGAGACTGAAGCTTTCTTT
14	TRBV3-1	-	TRBJ1-2	TRBD1	CASSRTGGPYGYTF	TGTGCCAGCAGCCGGACAGGGGGCCCCTATGGCTACACCTTC
14	TRBV6-6	-	TRBJ2-7	-	CASTQGASTYEQYF	TGTGCCAGCACCCAAGGGGCGTCAACCTACGAGCAGTACTTC
13	TRBV5-1	-	TRBJ1-2	-	CASSLGPELGYTF	TGCGCCAGCAGCTTGGGGCCGGAGTTGGGCTACACCTTC
13	TRBV11-2	many	TRBJ2-7	-	CASSYGTSYEQYF	TGTGCCAGCAGCTACGGGACGAGTTACGAGCAGTACTTC
15	TRBV15	-	TRBJ1-5	TRBD1	CATSPRTGRDQPQHF	TGTGCCACCAGCCCAAGGACAGGGCGGGATCAGCCCCAGCATTTT
13	TRBV6-4	many	TRBJ1-2	TRBD1	CASSVGQGFGYTF	TGTGCCAGCAGCGTCGGACAGGGGTTCGGCTACACCTTC
12	TRBV12-3/TRBV12-4	few	TRBJ1-5	-	CASSPFNQPQHF	TGTGCCAGCAGCCCGTTCAATCAGCCCCAGCATTTT
15	TRBV6-5	-	TRBJ2-3	TRBD2	CASSYAGGRSDTQYF	TGTGCCAGCAGTTACGCGGGGGGGCGCTCAGATACGCAGTATTTT
15	TRBV29-1	-	TRBJ2-4	TRBD2	CSVGERLAGQNIQYF	TGCAGCGTCGGCGAAAGACTAGCGGGGCAGAACATTCAGTACTTC
13	TRBV12-3/TRBV12-4	-	TRBJ2-3	TRBD2	CASGRTSPDTQYF	TGTGCCAGCGGAAGGACTAGTCCAGATACGCAGTATTTT